A selection of T cell receptor beta chains follows, all from one sample in a study of blood T cell repertoires in COVID-19. Using immunoSEQ multiplex PCR, the repertoire was profiled, and TCRdb retains in-frame clones only, with some absent. The table lists 75,000 to 95,000 clones, roughly 88% of them singletons. Sample: peripheral blood. Source of these receptors: a man between 50 and 59 years old with active COVID-19. The conserved cysteine and the conserved F or W are not part of the CDR3 here.

v_call,cdr3_aa
TRBV5-1,ASSPEGNTEAF
TRBV10-3,AISDGTSGETQY
TRBV28,ASSFRGQGIYEQY
TRBV2,ASSRSVGAEKLF
TRBV3-1/TRBV3-2,ASSQGDGGALLGTDTQY
TRBV7-3,ASSLTGTAGSYT
TRBV28,ASSFLARQETQY
TRBV19,ASSTGWTGQNSPLH
TRBV7-9,ASSPGQVNTEAF
TRBV23-1,ASSQSPRKLSGNTIY
TRBV6-2/TRBV6-3,ASSSGVLSGYT
TRBV19,ASSLPASNQPQH
TRBV6-5,ASSYSRTGGGYGYT
TRBV2,ASSERTPWGEQY
TRBV5-1,ASSLVTSGRDTDTQY
TRBV7-4,ASSLGQRDTEAF
TRBV18,ASSPPLRTSGSTDTQY
TRBV13,ASSSQWKRDTQY
TRBV27,ASSFRGLGNQPQH
TRBV7-2,ASSLGTGTGGETQY
TRBV12-3/TRBV12-4,ASTDGPYEQY
TRBV7-9,ASSPTSGGSSSTDTQY
TRBV6-5,ASSYSAGRGNSPLH
TRBV19,ASSRRSGSSTDTQY
TRBV14,ASSPGGNTEAF
TRBV24-1,ATSDWRLAEGETQY
TRBV5-1,ASSYGTSGSTDTQY
TRBV7-2,ASSSRTGAYTEAF
TRBV5-1,ASSQGPDTEAF
TRBV7-2,ASTPVGPSSYEQY
TRBV4-1,ASSQAGLGIEKLF
TRBV24-1,ATSGAGLRGEQF
TRBV24-1,ATSDFRDTEAF
TRBV28,ASSLPPLDRGSGYQPQH
TRBV7-2,ASSFGTLSNQPQH
TRBV11-2,ASSLSAGRGETEAF
TRBV19,ASTSGQGYEQY
TRBV30,AWRGQHYGYT
TRBV6-2/TRBV6-3,ASSQPGLAGVKNIQY
TRBV20-1,SAQDRAST
TRBV12-3/TRBV12-4,ASSQTGSYEQY
TRBV24-1,ATSDRRARSNQPQH
TRBV7-6,ASSLVQGGKNTEAF
TRBV6-2/TRBV6-3,ASSSHEISGFIGQY
TRBV27,ASRPLEWETQY
TRBV19,ASSTLRRGWTDTQY
TRBV28,ASSGKGQGYNEQF
TRBV11-2,ASSLALGGTEAF
TRBV27,ASSLNGQGKGGYT
TRBV7-9,ASSPGLAGETQY
TRBV15,ATSSVNRGEQY
TRBV5-4,ASSSMTQGRTGELF
TRBV7-2,ASSHDMASGNTIY
TRBV19,ASSMVAGELSSDGYT
TRBV13,ASSLAPAVDTIY